The rows below give T cell receptor beta chains drawn from one sample of a study of T cells in Graves' hyperthyroidism and ophthalmopathy. TCRdb reanalysed the multiplex PCR reads using MiXCR and keeps one entry per CDR3 protein. The data show 750,000 to 900,000 distinct CDR3 sequences, over 35% seen once. The specimen sequenced was blood. These TCRs come from a man aged 18 to 29 with Graves' hyperthyroidism. The CDR3 runs from the conserved cysteine through the conserved F or W. A D gene is named only where the DNA matches it firmly. Clone size is stated in some rows and not others, as once, few, many or a class when expanded.

clone_size,d_call,v_call,j_call,cdr3_nt,cdr3_aa
NA,TRBD1,TRBV5-1,TRBJ1-4,TGCGCCAGCAGCTTCCGGGACAGGGCTAATGAAAAACTGTTTTTT,CASSFRDRANEKLFF
NA,NA,TRBV20-1,TRBJ1-5,TGCAGTGCGTTACTTGGGGCTGGCAATCAGCCCCAGCATTTT,CSALLGAGNQPQHF
once,NA,TRBV29-1,TRBJ2-1,TGCAGCGTTGAAGATGGAGGGCCTAGAGTCTTC,CSVEDGGPRVF
many,NA,TRBV24-1,TRBJ1-5,TGTGCCACCGGGCGGGAGCCCCAGCATTTT,CATGREPQHF
many,NA,TRBV29-1,TRBJ2-5,TGCAGCGTTGATTCGGGCCCCCCGACCCAGTACTTC,CSVDSGPPTQYF
NA,NA,TRBV20-1,TRBJ1-5,TGCAGTGCTCAAGACCCTCCAAATCAGCCCCAGCATTTT,CSAQDPPNQPQHF
NA,NA,TRBV7-9,TRBJ1-1,TGTGCCAGCAGCTTCCAGGCTGACACTGAAGCTTTCTTT,CASSFQADTEAFF
many,NA,TRBV11-2,TRBJ2-6,TGTGCCAGCAGCCTACAGGTCTCTGGGGCCAACGTCCTGACTTTC,CASSLQVSGANVLTF
NA,NA,TRBV12-3/TRBV12-4,TRBJ2-7,TGTGCCAGCAGTGCGGGCAGGGGGGGGTACGAGCAGTACTTC,CASSAGRGGYEQYF
NA,NA,TRBV2,TRBJ1-5,TGTGCCAGCAGCTTAGAGCATCGGGCGGGGGCTTTCTTTGGCAATCAGCCCCAGCATTTT,CASSLEHRAGAFFGNQPQHF
NA,TRBD1,TRBV12-3/TRBV12-4,TRBJ2-5,TGTGCTAGTGCCCTCGGGACAGGGTTCCAAGAGACCCAGTACTTC,CASALGTGFQETQYF
NA,NA,TRBV18,TRBJ2-7,TGTGCCAGCTCACCCCAGGGGGGCCACGAGCAGTACTTC,CASSPQGGHEQYF
many,TRBD1,TRBV24-1,TRBJ2-2,TGTGCCACCAGTGATGCCGGGACAGGGTACACCGGGGAGCTGTTTTTT,CATSDAGTGYTGELFF
few,NA,TRBV6-6,TRBJ2-5,TGTGCCAGCAGAGTCGTTCAGACCCAGTACTTC,CASRVVQTQYF
many,NA,TRBV5-1,TRBJ1-2,TGCGCCAGCAGCTTCCAGGACTACTATGGCTACACCTTC,CASSFQDYYGYTF
NA,NA,TRBV7-2,TRBJ1-2,TGTGCCAGGAAATACAGGGAGAATAACGTTAGAGATGGCTACACCTTC,CARKYRENNVRDGYTF
NA,NA,TRBV2,TRBJ2-5,TGTGCGAGCAGTCGTGGACAGCCTGGACAGCCCCAGTACTTC,CASSRGQPGQPQYF
few,NA,TRBV7-2,TRBJ2-7,TGTGCCAGCAGCTCGAACTACCTGTCAAGCTCCTACGAGCAGTACTTC,CASSSNYLSSSYEQYF
NA,TRBD1,TRBV12-3/TRBV12-4,TRBJ2-7,TGTGCCAGCAGTTTCCGGGACAGGGGGCAAAGCGAGCAGTACTTC,CASSFRDRGQSEQYF
many,NA,TRBV11-2,TRBJ1-1,TGTGCCAGCAGCGGAGGGGCAGCGGAAGCTTTCTTT,CASSGGAAEAFF
few,NA,TRBV5-1,TRBJ1-1,TGCGCCAGCAGCTTGGACGGGGACCTGAACACTGAAGCTTTCTTT,CASSLDGDLNTEAFF
NA,TRBD1,TRBV7-3,TRBJ2-7,TGTGCCAGCAGCTCGCGGGGACAGGACGATTACGAGCAGTACTTC,CASSSRGQDDYEQYF
many,TRBD1,TRBV10-3,TRBJ2-5,TGTGCCCGGGACAGGGGTCGAGAGACCCAGTACTTC,CARDRGRETQYF
many,NA,TRBV5-6,TRBJ1-2,TGTGCCAGCAGCGAAAGGGAGTATGGCTACACCTTC,CASSEREYGYTF
NA,NA,TRBV12-3/TRBV12-4,TRBJ2-7,TGTGCCAGCAGGGCTAGGGGGGAGGGCTACGAGCTGTACTTC,CASRARGEGYELYF
many,NA,TRBV20-1,TRBJ1-6,TGCAGTGCTAGAGATACGGGGGAGTATTCACCCCTCCACTTT,CSARDTGEYSPLHF
few,TRBD1,TRBV10-3,TRBJ2-7,TGTGCCATCAGTGACGGACAGGGTGGGGACGAGCAGTACTTC,CAISDGQGGDEQYF
NA,NA,TRBV6-6,TRBJ1-1,TGTGCCAGCAGTTACTCGATAGGGTTTGAAGCTTTCTTT,CASSYSIGFEAFF
NA,NA,TRBV15,TRBJ2-7,TGTGCCACCAGCAGCCAAGATTGGTGGAGCTACGAGCAGTACTTC,CATSSQDWWSYEQYF
NA,NA,TRBV15,TRBJ1-4,TGTGCCACCAGCAGCTGGAGACCTAATGAAAAACTGTTTTTT,CATSSWRPNEKLFF
few,NA,TRBV9,TRBJ1-2,TGTGCCAGCAGCCCGTATGGCTACACCTTC,CASSPYGYTF
many,TRBD2,TRBV10-3,TRBJ2-5,TGTGCCATCAGTGAGTCGACTAGCGGGAGTCGGGAGACCCAGTACTTC,CAISESTSGSRETQYF
many,NA,TRBV19,TRBJ1-1,TGTGCCAGTAGTTTCGCTGAAGCTTTCTTT,CASSFAEAFF
few,TRBD1,TRBV2,TRBJ1-2,TGTGCCAGCATCTCAGGGGGGTCCCACCGCTATGGCTACACCTTC,CASISGGSHRYGYTF
many,NA,TRBV7-9,TRBJ1-5,TGTGCCAGCAGCCCCGAGGGCAGGACGAATCAGCCCCAGCATTTT,CASSPEGRTNQPQHF
NA,NA,TRBV6-5,TRBJ1-4,TGTGCCTCCCAAGGAGCAACTAATGAAAAACTGTTTTTT,CASQGATNEKLFF
few,NA,TRBV6-4,TRBJ1-1,TGTGCCAGCAGGGGCTCTATAGGCACTGAAGCTTTCTTT,CASRGSIGTEAFF
few,NA,TRBV7-9,TRBJ1-2,TGTGCCAGCAGCCCGGGACGGTTTAACTATGGCTACACCTTC,CASSPGRFNYGYTF
few,NA,TRBV7-2,TRBJ1-3,TGTGCCAGCAGCTGGTCGGGCTCTGGAAACACCATATATTTT,CASSWSGSGNTIYF
many,NA,TRBV7-9,TRBJ1-5,TGTGCCAGCAGCTTGGAAGGGTATCATCAGCCCCAGCATTTT,CASSLEGYHQPQHF
NA,NA,TRBV14,TRBJ2-2,TGTGCCAGCAGCCAAGTGGACGCCGTAGGGCCCGGGGAGCTGTTTTTT,CASSQVDAVGPGELFF
many,NA,TRBV19,TRBJ1-1,TGTGCCAGTATCAGCACTGAAGCTTTCTTT,CASISTEAFF
once,TRBD2,TRBV29-1,TRBJ2-7,TGCAGCTTGGTGAGCGGGAGTTCTAGCTCCTACGAGCAGTACTTC,CSLVSGSSSSYEQYF
NA,NA,TRBV2,TRBJ1-2,TGTGCCAGCAGTCGGCAGGGAGAGACCGGCTATGGCTACACCTTC,CASSRQGETGYGYTF
many,NA,TRBV19,TRBJ2-7,TGTGCCAGTAGTAAACGACAGAACGAGCAGTACTTC,CASSKRQNEQYF
few,NA,TRBV24-1,TRBJ1-5,TGTGCCACAGGGGATAGCAATCAGCCCCAGCATTTT,CATGDSNQPQHF
many,TRBD1,TRBV10-2,TRBJ2-2,TGCGCCAGCAGAGGAGACAGGGGGCGATACACCGGGGAGCTGTTTTTT,CASRGDRGRYTGELFF
many,NA,TRBV19,TRBJ2-6,TGTGCCAGTAGTACCCTTCCCAAGGCAGGGGCCAACGTCCTGACTTTC,CASSTLPKAGANVLTF
few,TRBD1,TRBV7-9,TRBJ2-7,TGTGCCAGCAGCTCGGGACAGGACCTCTACGAGCAGTACTTC,CASSSGQDLYEQYF
NA,NA,TRBV5-1,TRBJ1-2,TGCGCCAGCAGGGCAGGGGCGCTAGTCGGCTACACCTTC,CASRAGALVGYTF
few,NA,TRBV5-1,TRBJ2-2,TGCGCCAGCAGCTTGGCCGTCCAGACCGGGGAGCTGTTTTTT,CASSLAVQTGELFF
NA,NA,TRBV12-3/TRBV12-4,TRBJ1-2,TGTGCCAGCAAGTTGGGCGGGAGGCGAGGCTACACCTTC,CASKLGGRRGYTF
many,TRBD1,TRBV20-1,TRBJ1-5,TGCAGTGCTAGAGGCAAGACAGGGATGGGACGGAATCAGCCCCAGCATTTT,CSARGKTGMGRNQPQHF
few,TRBD1,TRBV5-1,TRBJ1-1,TGCGCCAGCAGCGACGGGACAGCCCCATTGAACACTGAAGCTTTCTTT,CASSDGTAPLNTEAFF
NA,NA,TRBV6-6,TRBJ1-6,TGTGCCAGCACCTACAAGAGCTATAATTCACCCCTCCACTTT,CASTYKSYNSPLHF
NA,NA,TRBV11-2,TRBJ1-4,TGTGCCAGCAGCTTAGGGTTAGGTAATAATGAAAAACTGTTTTTT,CASSLGLGNNEKLFF
NA,TRBD1,TRBV7-8,TRBJ2-5,TGTGCCAGCAGCTTATACAACAGGGGATCCCAAGAGACCCAGTACTTC,CASSLYNRGSQETQYF
NA,TRBD1,TRBV20-1,TRBJ1-2,TGCAGTGCCCCGGACAGGTCTCCTGGCTACACCTTC,CSAPDRSPGYTF
NA,NA,TRBV10-3,TRBJ1-1,TGTGCCACGAACCCCCAGGGTGGCACTGAAGCTTTCTTT,CATNPQGGTEAFF